The rows below give T cell receptor beta chains drawn from one sample of a study of blood T cell repertoires in COVID-19. Data came from immunoSEQ multiplex PCR; TCRdb stores just in-frame clones and leaves some out. This sample has around 400,000 clones, with around nine tenths found just once. Material: PBMCs or T cells enriched from blood (not recorded which). The origin of the receptors is a woman aged 30 to 39 who had recovered from COVID-19. The CDR3 runs from the conserved cysteine through the conserved F or W. The D gene is left open where the match is weak. Size is omitted from some rows. Given values are once, few, many or a class for expanded clones.

v_gene,j_gene,abundance,d_gene,CDR3aa,CDR3nt
TRBV10-1,TRBJ2-7,-,-,CASSGGLAYEQYF,TGCGCCAGCAGTGGAGGCCTAGCCTACGAGCAGTACTTC
TRBV4-1,TRBJ2-7,-,TRBD2,CASSLGLAGSGEQYF,TGCGCCAGCAGCCTGGGGCTAGCGGGAAGTGGAGAGCAGTACTTC
TRBV6-2/TRBV6-3,TRBJ1-2,-,TRBD1,CASSYRGQGDGYTF,TGTGCCAGCAGTTACCGCGGACAGGGAGATGGCTACACCTTC
TRBV6-2/TRBV6-3,TRBJ1-2,-,-,CASSYVETGYGYTF,TGTGCCAGCAGTTACGTGGAGACTGGCTATGGCTACACCTTC
TRBV7-8,TRBJ2-7,-,-,CASSVTGFAYEQYF,TGTGCCAGCAGCGTTACGGGATTTGCCTACGAGCAGTACTTC
TRBV15,TRBJ2-1,-,-,CATSRAPPGQIYNEQFF,TGTGCCACCAGCAGAGCCCCTCCGGGACAAATATACAATGAGCAGTTCTTC
TRBV15,TRBJ1-2,-,TRBD1,CATSKETGRGSYTF,TGTGCCACCAGCAAAGAGACAGGGAGAGGGAGCTACACCTTC
TRBV30,TRBJ1-6,-,-,CACKEVLGSPLHF,TGTGCCTGTAAGGAGGTACTGGGTTCACCCCTCCACTTT
TRBV11-2,TRBJ2-1,-,TRBD2,CASSLGLAGFIPQFF,TGTGCCAGCAGCTTAGGGCTAGCGGGATTCATCCCTCAGTTCTTC
TRBV5-1,TRBJ1-2,-,TRBD1,CASSRDSFNYGYTF,TGCGCCAGCTCGCGGGACAGTTTTAACTATGGCTACACCTTC
TRBV6-6,TRBJ2-5,-,-,CASSYSEYQETQYF,TGTGCCAGCAGTTACAGCGAGTACCAAGAGACCCAGTACTTC
TRBV28,TRBJ2-1,-,TRBD1,CASSLYDRGDLKQFF,TGTGCCAGCAGTTTATATGACAGGGGGGATTTAAAGCAGTTCTTC
TRBV6-5,TRBJ2-1,-,TRBD2,CASSRAGGPREQFF,TGTGCCAGCAGTCGAGCGGGAGGGCCTCGCGAGCAGTTCTTC
TRBV28,TRBJ2-7,-,TRBD2,CASSLGGVWEQYF,TGTGCCAGCAGTTTAGGGGGGGTATGGGAGCAGTACTTC
TRBV27,TRBJ2-1,few,-,CASSSDEQFF,TGTGCCAGCAGTTCGGATGAGCAGTTCTTC
TRBV7-9,TRBJ1-1,-,TRBD1,CASSLIEDGDREFAFF,TGTGCCAGCAGCTTAATTGAAGATGGGGACAGGGAGTTTGCTTTCTTT
TRBV9,TRBJ2-3,-,-,CASSVEEALSTDTQYF,TGTGCCAGCAGCGTAGAGGAGGCCTTGAGCACAGATACGCAGTATTTT
TRBV6-5,TRBJ1-3,-,TRBD1,CASFDRGSGNTIYF,TGTGCCAGCTTTGACAGGGGATCTGGAAACACCATATATTTT
TRBV28,TRBJ1-2,-,-,CASKSLGGEKVYGYTF,TGTGCCAGCAAAAGTTTAGGGGGGGAGAAGGTCTATGGCTACACCTTC
TRBV9,TRBJ2-5,-,TRBD1,CASSGDRPDETQYF,TGTGCCAGCAGCGGGGACAGGCCGGATGAGACCCAGTACTTC
TRBV27,TRBJ1-3,-,TRBD1,CASKQGDPSSGNTIYF,TGTGCCAGCAAACAGGGGGACCCGAGCTCTGGAAACACCATATATTTT
TRBV20-1,TRBJ1-2,-,TRBD1,CSASYDREYGYTF,TGCAGTGCTAGTTATGACAGGGAATATGGCTACACCTTC
TRBV6-2/TRBV6-3,TRBJ1-2,-,-,CASSRTDYGYTF,TGTGCCAGCAGCCGGACAGACTATGGCTACACCTTC
TRBV12-3/TRBV12-4,TRBJ2-3,-,-,CASSPGTDTQYF,TGTGCCAGCAGCCCGGGGACAGATACGCAGTATTTT
TRBV27,TRBJ1-2,-,-,CASSLRTALIANYGYTF,TGTGCCAGCAGTCTACGGACAGCCCTTATAGCTAACTATGGCTACACCTTC
TRBV5-8,TRBJ1-6,-,TRBD1,CASSFHRGNSPLHF,TGTGCCAGCAGCTTCCACAGGGGGAATTCACCCCTCCACTTT
TRBV15,TRBJ2-3,once,TRBD1,CAVRRGRGTDTQYF,TGTGCCGTTAGAAGGGGGCGTGGCACAGATACGCAGTATTTT
TRBV2,TRBJ1-1,few,-,CASSSRGDTGFF,TGTGCCAGCAGTTCCAGGGGCGATACGGGGTTCTTT
TRBV3-1/TRBV3-2,TRBJ1-5,-,-,CASSLRGNQPQHF,TGTGCCAGCAGCCTTCGGGGGAATCAGCCCCAGCATTTT
TRBV6-1,TRBJ1-3,once,-,CASSDAGLNTIYF,TGTGCCAGCAGTGACGCGGGTCTAAACACCATATATTTT
TRBV6-5,TRBJ2-3,-,TRBD1,CASSFDRVGFTDTQYF,TGTGCCAGCAGTTTTGACAGGGTAGGGTTCACAGATACGCAGTATTTT
TRBV24-1,TRBJ1-2,-,-,CATSVDSEIYGYTF,TGTGCCACCAGTGTAGACAGTGAAATTTATGGCTACACCTTC
TRBV23-1,TRBJ2-3,-,TRBD1,CASSCRDRGLAAYTDTQYF,TGCGCCAGCAGCTGCCGGGACAGGGGCCTAGCGGCCTACACAGATACGCAGTATTTT
TRBV30,TRBJ1-5,-,TRBD1,CAWSVGTGRGYQPQHF,TGTGCCTGGAGTGTAGGGACAGGGAGGGGATATCAGCCCCAGCATTTT
TRBV30,TRBJ1-2,once,-,CAWSVTGSRYGYTF,TGTGCCTGGAGTGTAACAGGGTCTAGATATGGCTACACCTTC
TRBV11-2,TRBJ1-6,-,-,CASSDLVRVGSPLHF,TGTGCCAGCAGCGACTTGGTCAGGGTGGGTTCACCCCTCCACTTT
TRBV2,TRBJ2-5,-,-,CASSVIETQYF,TGTGCCAGCAGCGTTATTGAGACCCAGTACTTC
TRBV21-1,TRBJ2-3,-,-,CASSKRVKRLAGEPRNTDTQYF,TGTGCCAGCAGCAAAAGGGTTAAGAGGCTAGCGGGAGAGCCACGGAACACAGATACGCAGTATTTT
TRBV12-3/TRBV12-4,TRBJ1-5,-,-,CASSLGLNQPQHF,TGTGCCAGCAGTCTTGGGCTCAATCAGCCCCAGCATTTT
TRBV12-3/TRBV12-4,TRBJ2-3,-,-,CASSLSSTDTQYF,TGTGCCAGCAGTTTGTCCTCCACAGATACGCAGTATTTT
TRBV28,TRBJ2-7,-,-,CASSFGRRIPSGGDEQYF,TGTGCCAGCAGTTTTGGTAGGCGGATACCGTCCGGAGGAGACGAGCAGTACTTC
TRBV5-1,TRBJ2-6,-,-,CASSLFAGISSGANVLTF,TGCGCCAGCAGCTTGTTCGCGGGTATTAGCTCTGGGGCCAACGTCCTGACTTTC
TRBV12-3/TRBV12-4,TRBJ2-7,-,-,CATKEWQYF,TGTGCCACCAAGGAGTGGCAGTACTTC
TRBV6-2/TRBV6-3,TRBJ1-6,-,-,CASRPPLHSPLHF,TGTGCCAGCAGACCTCCTCTTCATTCACCCCTCCACTTT
TRBV7-2,TRBJ2-1,-,-,CASSLALAEANEQFF,TGTGCCAGCAGCTTAGCGCTGGCGGAAGCCAATGAGCAGTTCTTC